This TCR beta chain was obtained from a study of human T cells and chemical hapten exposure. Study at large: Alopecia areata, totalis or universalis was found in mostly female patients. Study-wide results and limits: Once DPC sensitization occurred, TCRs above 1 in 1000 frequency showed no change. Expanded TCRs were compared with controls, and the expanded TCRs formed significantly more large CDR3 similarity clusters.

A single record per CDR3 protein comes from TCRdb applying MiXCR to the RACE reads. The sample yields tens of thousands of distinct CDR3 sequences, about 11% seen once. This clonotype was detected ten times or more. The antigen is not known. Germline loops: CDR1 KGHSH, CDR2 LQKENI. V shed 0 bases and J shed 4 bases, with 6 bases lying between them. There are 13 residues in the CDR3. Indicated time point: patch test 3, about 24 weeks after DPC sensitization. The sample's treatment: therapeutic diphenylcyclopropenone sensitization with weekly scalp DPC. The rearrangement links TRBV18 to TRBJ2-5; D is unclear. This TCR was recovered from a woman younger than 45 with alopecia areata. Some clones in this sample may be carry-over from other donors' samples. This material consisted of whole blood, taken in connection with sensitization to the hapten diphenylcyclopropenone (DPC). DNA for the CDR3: TGTGCCAGCTCACCACCGGTCCTAGAGACCCAGTACTTC. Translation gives CASSPPVLETQYF.